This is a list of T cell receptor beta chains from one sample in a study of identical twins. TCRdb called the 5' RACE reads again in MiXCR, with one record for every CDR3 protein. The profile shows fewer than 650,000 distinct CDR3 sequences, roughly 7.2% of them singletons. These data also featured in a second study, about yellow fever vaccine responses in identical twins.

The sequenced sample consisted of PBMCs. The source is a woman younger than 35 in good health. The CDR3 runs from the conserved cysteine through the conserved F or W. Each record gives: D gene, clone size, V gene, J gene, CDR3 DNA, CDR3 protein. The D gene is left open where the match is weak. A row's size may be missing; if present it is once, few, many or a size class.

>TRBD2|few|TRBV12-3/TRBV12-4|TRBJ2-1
TGTGCCAGCAGAACCTCTAGCGGGAGGTCCCCCAATGAGCAGTTCTTC
CASRTSSGRSPNEQFF
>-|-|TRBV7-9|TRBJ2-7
TGTGCCAGCAGTTCTCCAGGGGCCTCCTACGAGCAGTACTTC
CASSSPGASYEQYF
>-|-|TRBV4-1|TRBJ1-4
TGCGCCAGCAGCCCGATCCTAGGCGAAAAACTGTTTTTT
CASSPILGEKLFF
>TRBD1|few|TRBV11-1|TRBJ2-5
TGTGCCAGCAGCTGGTCAAGGGACAGGGGGTTCAATTACCAAGAGACCCAGTACTTC
CASSWSRDRGFNYQETQYF
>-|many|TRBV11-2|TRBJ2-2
TGTGCCAGCAGCGCCCTGGGGCGGGACCGCACCGGGGAGCTGTTTTTT
CASSALGRDRTGELFF
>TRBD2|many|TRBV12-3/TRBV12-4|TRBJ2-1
TGTGCCAGCAGCCCTAGGACTAGCAGAAATGAGCAGTTCTTC
CASSPRTSRNEQFF
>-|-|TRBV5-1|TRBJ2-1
TGCGCCAGCAGCTTGATAGGGGGAGTTACGGATGAGCAGTTCTTC
CASSLIGGVTDEQFF
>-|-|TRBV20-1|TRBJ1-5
TGCAGTGCTAGAAGTGTCAGGGACAGCAATCAGCCCCAGCATTTT
CSARSVRDSNQPQHF
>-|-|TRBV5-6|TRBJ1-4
TGTGCCAGCAGTCAGGGAAGGTATGCTAATGAAAAACTGTTTTTT
CASSQGRYANEKLFF
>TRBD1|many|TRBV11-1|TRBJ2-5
TGTGCCAGCAGCTCAACAGGGGTGGTGACCCAGTACTTC
CASSSTGVVTQYF
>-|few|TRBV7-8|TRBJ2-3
TGTGCCAGCAGGCAAAACCGGGCAGGGGGGACAGATACGCAGTATTTT
CASRQNRAGGTDTQYF
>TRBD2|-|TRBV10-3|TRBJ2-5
TGTGCCATCAGTGGAGCGGGGGGGCAAGAGACCCAGTACTTC
CAISGAGGQETQYF
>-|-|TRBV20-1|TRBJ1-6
TGCAGTGCTAGAGATCAGGGAAGGTCACCCCTCCACTTT
CSARDQGRSPLHF
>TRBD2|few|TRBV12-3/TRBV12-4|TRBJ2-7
TGTGCCAGCAGTCAAAGACTAGCGGGACTTACCGAGCAGTACTTC
CASSQRLAGLTEQYF
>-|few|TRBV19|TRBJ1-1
TGTGCCAGTAGTATTTACCGGACACCGCAGCGTCACACTGAAGCTTTCTTT
CASSIYRTPQRHTEAFF
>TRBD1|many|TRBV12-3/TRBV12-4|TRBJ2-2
TGTGCCAGCAGGGCAGGGGGCACGAACACCGGGGAGCTGTTTTTT
CASRAGGTNTGELFF
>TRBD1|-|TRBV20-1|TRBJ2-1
TGCAGTGCTGTTCCCAGGGGGAGCTCCTACAATGAGCAGTTCTTC
CSAVPRGSSYNEQFF
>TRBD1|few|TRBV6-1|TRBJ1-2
TGTGCCAGCAGGATGACAGGGGGCAACTATGGCTACACCTTC
CASRMTGGNYGYTF
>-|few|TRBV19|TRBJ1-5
TGTGCCAGCCATGTGGCGGATAGCAATCAGCCCCAGCATTTT
CASHVADSNQPQHF
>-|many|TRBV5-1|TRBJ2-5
TGCGCCAGCAGCTTGGCCTCGCGAGGGGGAGAGACCCAGTACTTC
CASSLASRGGETQYF
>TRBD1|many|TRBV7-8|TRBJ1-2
TGTGCCAGCAGCTCTGGGACAGGGGATTTTGGCTACACCTTC
CASSSGTGDFGYTF
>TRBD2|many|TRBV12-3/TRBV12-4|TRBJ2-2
TGTGCCAGCAGTCCTACTAGCGGGTTCACCGGGGAGCTGTTTTTT
CASSPTSGFTGELFF